This paragraph covers one T cell receptor (beta chain) sequence. These data originate in a study of control samples from healthy donors and cancer patients. Clones were read by immunoSEQ multiplex PCR, and TCRdb kept only the in-frame ones, dropping some. In the table there are approximately 130,000 clones, 87% of which are singletons. The CDR3 is 13 residues long. Between the trimmed V and J ends, which lost 7 bases and 0 bases, there was a span of 7 bases. The sequenced sample consisted of blood. The genes are TRBV12-3 or TRBV12-4 and TRBJ1-5; D remains ambiguous. This sequence originates from a man aged 25 to 40 in good health. CDR3 in amino acids: CASTQDSNQPQHF. CDR3 coding DNA: TGTGCCAGCACTCAGGATAGCAATCAGCCCCAGCATTTT.